Shown below are 13 T cell receptor beta chains from a single sample sequenced in a study of human T cells and chemical hapten exposure. Time point noted: patch test 1, 2 weeks after DPC sensitization. Treatment in this sample: therapeutic diphenylcyclopropenone sensitization with weekly scalp DPC. One entry per CDR3 protein results from TCRdb running MiXCR on the RACE reads. The table shows 300,000 to 350,000 distinct CDR3 sequences, with approximately 6.3% occurring only once. The specimen was whole blood, collected in connection with sensitization to the hapten diphenylcyclopropenone (DPC). The source of these receptors is a woman aged 18-29 years with alopecia areata. Some clones in this sample may be carry-over from other donors' samples.

This clonotype occurred a few times. This chain connects TRBV15 to TRBJ2-7; D is uncertain. Trimming removed 0 bases at V and 6 bases at J, with 9 bases between. CDR1 and CDR2 from the germline V gene are LNHNV and YYDKDF (reference sequence). This CDR3 comprises 13 residues. CDR3 sequence: CATSRDFTREQYF. CDR3 in DNA: TGTGCCACCAGCAGAGATTTCACCCGCGAGCAGTACTTC.

This clonotype appeared many times. The V and J genes are TRBV20-1 and TRBJ2-3, with a tentative D call TRBD2 (5 bases). Germline CDR1 reads DFQATT; CDR2 reads SNEGSKA (reference sequence). Trimming took off 6 bases at V and 6 bases at J, with 19 bases between the two ends. The CDR3 runs to 14 residues. In nucleotides, the CDR3 is TGCAGTGCGATGGGCGGGTCTGAGCAGGATACGCAGTATTTT. Translated: CSAMGGSEQDTQYF.

The chain has TRBV12-3 or TRBV12-4 and TRBJ1-2, with unresolved D. This CDR3 has 14 residues. Trimming pared 2 bases from V and 3 bases from J, leaving 10 bases between. In nucleotides, the CDR3 is TGTGCCAGCAGTTTAAGTAGGGTGGACTATGGCTACACCTTC. Translated: CASSLSRVDYGYTF.

This chain uses TRBV2 with TRBJ2-4; 10 bases line up with TRBD1. Germline CDR1 SNHLY, CDR2 FYNNEI. Losses at the gene ends were 3 bases for V and 9 bases for J; bases not matched to a gene: 5. This CDR3 region has 14 residues. The CDR3 nucleotides read TGTGCCAGCAGTGAGGACAGGGGGTCTGGCATTCAGTACTTC. Translated: CASSEDRGSGIQYF.

The table lists this clonotype with a few counts. The chain joins TRBV7-4 to TRBJ2-6; the D is unclear. Trimming stripped 2 bases from V and 3 bases from J, with 11 bases between. Germline V CDR1 and CDR2: SGHVT, SQSDAQ. This CDR3 has 16 amino acids. The CDR3 loop reads CASSLTKRSGANVLTF. DNA of the CDR3: TGTGCCAGCAGCTTAACAAAACGGAGTGGGGCCAACGTCCTGACTTTC.

In this sample, this clonotype turned up many times. The rearrangement joins TRBV12-3 or TRBV12-4 to TRBJ1-1; 12 bases match TRBD1. The CDR3 runs to 15 residues. V gave up 4 bases and J gave up 3 bases; unmatched junction bases: 3. The CDR3 region has the DNA TGTGCCAGCAGTTCGGGGACAGGGGGCGACACTGAAGCTTTCTTT. As protein: CASSSGTGGDTEAFF.

At least ten counts were recorded for this clonotype. The genes are TRBV20-1 and TRBJ2-1; 10 nucleotides line up with TRBD2. V lost 0 bases and J lost 1; bases outside the gene matches: 21. The CDR3 sequence is 22 residues long. Germline V lookup: CDR1 DFQATT, CDR2 SNEGSKA (reference sequence). The CDR3 DNA follows: TGCAGTGCTAGAGATCTCTATTTTTCTTCGAGCGGGGGGGCCGATTCCTACAATGAGCAGTTCTTC. This gives the protein CSARDLYFSSSGGADSYNEQFF.

This clonotype occurred many times. The genes are TRBV9 and TRBJ2-2; D is unclear. Germline V gene sequence: CDR1 SGDLS, CDR2 YYNGEE. The V and J ends lost 4 bases and 3 bases respectively, with 10 bases between them. The CDR3 length is 14 residues. As DNA, the CDR3 is TGTGCCAGCAGCCCATTTTTTGACACCGGGGAGCTGTTTTTT. It specifies CASSPFFDTGELFF.

This clonotype was counted only a few times. V gene TRBV29-1 combines with J gene TRBJ1-4, with 7 bases lining up with TRBD1. CDR3 length equals 15 residues. Germline values: CDR1 SQVTM, CDR2 ANQGSEA. Trimming at V came to 1 base and at J to 6 bases, leaving 8 bases not matched to a gene. Here the CDR3 reads CSVEGRQGAYEKLFF. As DNA, the CDR3 is TGCAGCGTTGAAGGACGACAGGGAGCCTATGAAAAACTGTTTTTT. Full variable domain (missing parts from reference TRBV29-1 and TRBJ1-4): SAVISQKPSRDICQRGTSLTIQCQVDSQVTMMFWYRQQPGQSLTLIATANQGSEATYESGFVIDKFPISRPNLTFSTLTVSNMSPEDSSIYLCSVEGRQGAYEKLFFGSGTQLSVL.

This chain uses TRBV12-3 or TRBV12-4 with TRBJ1-2; TRBD1 might be the D (6 bases). The V and J ends lost 3 bases and 6 bases respectively, with 17 bases between them. This CDR3 contains 15 residues. For the CDR3, the DNA is TGTGCCAGCAGTTTCCTAGAGCCAGGGGCGGATGGCTACACCTTC. This translates into CASSFLEPGADGYTF.

This clonotype was seen a handful of times. J is TRBJ2-3 and V is TRBV12-3 or TRBV12-4, with D maybe TRBD2 (5 bases). The CDR3 runs 13 residues. V was cut by 7 bases and J by 3 bases, with 11 bases left in between. The CDR3 DNA sequence: TGTGCCAGCACGGGGTCTCGGACAGATACGCAGTATTTT. Protein sequence: CASTGSRTDTQYF.

This chain uses TRBV10-3 with TRBJ2-2, with D perhaps TRBD1 (6 bases). Germline values: CDR1 ENHRY, CDR2 SYGVKD. This CDR3 has 14 residues. The V end was cut by 4 bases, the J end by 1 base, with 7 bases between. CDR3 loop: CAISGGQNTGELFF. The CDR3 DNA is TGTGCCATCAGTGGGGGGCAGAACACCGGGGAGCTGTTTTTT.

This clonotype occurred many times. V and J are TRBV29-1 and TRBJ2-1, with TRBD2 matching 10 bases. The J segment lost 6 bases and the V segment lost 0 bases, leaving 2 bases of the junction unmatched. The CDR3 extends over 14 amino acids. From germline, CDR1 is SQVTM and CDR2 ANQGSEA. CDR3 DNA: TGCAGCGTTGAAGAACTAGCGGGGACCAATGAGCAGTTCTTC. Translated, it gives CSVEELAGTNEQFF.